The entry below gives a single T cell receptor beta chain sequence along with its context. What it recognizes is unknown. The data derive from a study of cytomegalovirus exposure and HLA in healthy donors. The CDR3 consists of 16 residues. Trimming left V 7 bases short and J 4 bases short, with 22 bases between. CDR1 is MDHEN and CDR2 is SYDVKM in the germline V gene. Produced via immunoSEQ multiplex PCR; TCRdb's table is partial and in-frame only. The top ten hold approximately 2% of the sample, which has 80,000 to 100,000 clones, roughly 90% seen once. The study, taken as a whole, reports: The investigators catalogued 164 TCR beta chains as cytomegalovirus-associated. The TCR clusters that emerged in the first cohort tended, a later analysis found, to co-occur in the 110 or so validation repertoires.

The chain uses TRBV28 and TRBJ1-2, with a possible D match to TRBD1 (5 bases). The TCR sequence derives from a man aged 25-45 years in good health and CMV-seronegative. Sequencing was carried out using PBMCs. The CDR3, as DNA: TGTGCCAGCAACCTCCGGGGGGACTTGGCGGGCTATGGCTACACCTTC. Its translation: CASNLRGDLAGYGYTF.